This T cell receptor (beta chain) was sequenced in a study of cytomegalovirus exposure and HLA in healthy donors. Primers included in the PCR were 60 Vbeta and 13 Jbeta primers. Clones were read by immunoSEQ multiplex PCR, and TCRdb kept only the in-frame ones, dropping some. The sample yields some 96,000 clones, 76% seen once. The germline V gene encodes CDR1 LNHDA and CDR2 SQIVND (reference sequence). The CDR3 extends over 15 amino acids. V shed 5 bases, J shed 10 bases, and the junction held 12 bases outside the gene matches. The sequence was collected from a woman between 55 and 75 years old in good health and CMV-seropositive. The chain recombines TRBV19 with TRBJ1-4; TRBD1 matches 8 bases. The sample consisted of PBMCs. CDR3 loop: CASSPPGGQGGKLFF. CDR3 in DNA: TGTGCCAGTAGTCCTCCAGGAGGACAGGGCGGAAAACTGTTTTTT.